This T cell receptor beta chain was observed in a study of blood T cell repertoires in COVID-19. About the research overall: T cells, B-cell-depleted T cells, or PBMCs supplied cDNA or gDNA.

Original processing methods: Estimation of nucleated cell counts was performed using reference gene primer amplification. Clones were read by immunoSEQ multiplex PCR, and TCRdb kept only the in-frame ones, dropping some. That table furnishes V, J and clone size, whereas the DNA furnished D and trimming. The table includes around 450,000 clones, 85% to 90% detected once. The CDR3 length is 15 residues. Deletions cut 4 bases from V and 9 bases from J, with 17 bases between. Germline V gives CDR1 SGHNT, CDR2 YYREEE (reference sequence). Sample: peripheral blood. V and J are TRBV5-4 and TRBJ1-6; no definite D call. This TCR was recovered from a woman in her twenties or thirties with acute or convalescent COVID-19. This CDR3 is CASSVTPSIGSPLHF. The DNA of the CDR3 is TGTGCCAGCAGCGTGACTCCTTCAATCGGTTCACCCCTCCACTTT.